This T cell receptor beta chain was identified in a study of T cells in localized non-small cell lung cancer. Clones were read by immunoSEQ multiplex PCR, and TCRdb kept only the in-frame ones, dropping some. Among about 33,000 clones listed, 85% to 90% were seen once. This CDR3 has 14 residues. The trim removed 5 bases at V and 3 bases at J, leaving 4 bases unmatched. Germline CDR1 reads SEHNR; CDR2 reads FQNEAQ (reference sequence). The sequence derives from a man aged 40 to 70 with stage I lung adenocarcinoma. The chain couples TRBV7-9 to TRBJ2-3; the match to TRBD2 covers 8 bases. Sequenced here: peripheral blood, sampled before any cancer treatment. The CDR3, as DNA: TGTGCCAGCAGCCGGGAGGGGAGGACAGATACGCAGTATTTT. It yields the protein CASSREGRTDTQYF.